The clone carrying this T cell receptor (beta chain) was detected a few times. The antigen remains unidentified. Germline CDR1 reads SGHNT; CDR2 reads YYREEE (reference sequence). V lost 0 bases and J lost 2, with 9 bases in between. The CDR3 contains 14 residues. The sample originates from a study of beta chain features in type 1 diabetes. Expressed TCRB transcripts were sequenced because the isolated RNA had all been reverse transcribed beforehand. Sequencing was performed with immunoSEQ multiplex PCR; in TCRdb, only in-frame clones are kept and a portion is missing. The sample gives fewer than 550,000 clones, about 10% of which show up once; more than 0.045% is in the top ten. Study-wide points: A cDNA-based sequencing approach could over-represent cells with high TCR expression.

The receptor was isolated from a woman aged 18 to 35 in good health. Sequenced material: naive CD4+ T cells from blood. The J gene is TRBJ2-7, the V gene TRBV5-4, with D possibly TRBD2 on 5 matching bases. DNA of the CDR3: TGTGCCAGCAGCTTGGAGGGCGGGCCCTACGAGCAGTACTTC. Encoded protein: CASSLEGGPYEQYF.